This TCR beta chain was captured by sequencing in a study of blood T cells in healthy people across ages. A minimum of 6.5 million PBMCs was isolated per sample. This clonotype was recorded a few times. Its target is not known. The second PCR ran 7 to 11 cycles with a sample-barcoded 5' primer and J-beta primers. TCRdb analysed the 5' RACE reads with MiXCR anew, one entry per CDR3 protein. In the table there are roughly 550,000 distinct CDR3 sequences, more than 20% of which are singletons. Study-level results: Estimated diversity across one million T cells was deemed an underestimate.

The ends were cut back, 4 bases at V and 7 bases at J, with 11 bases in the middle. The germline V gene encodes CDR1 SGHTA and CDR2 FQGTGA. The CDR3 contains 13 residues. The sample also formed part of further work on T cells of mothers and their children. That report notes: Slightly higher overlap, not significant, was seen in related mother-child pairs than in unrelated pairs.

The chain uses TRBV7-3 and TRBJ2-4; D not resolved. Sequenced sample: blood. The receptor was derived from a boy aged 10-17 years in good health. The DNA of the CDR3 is TGTGCCAGCAGCTCAGGACCCTGGAACATTCAGTACTTC. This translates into CASSSGPWNIQYF.